The table lists the clone carrying this T cell receptor beta chain with many counts. The antigen is not known. The sample comes from a study of T cells in Graves' hyperthyroidism and ophthalmopathy. Across 18 months, stable Graves' hyperthyroidism was marked by no progression to ophthalmopathy. Criteria for exclusion of patients were uncontrolled infection, other autoimmune disease, pregnancy or lactation. Orbital computed tomography and thyroid ultrasound, together with serum TRAb and thyroxine and clinical symptoms, were used for diagnoses. Study-level results: Stable hyperthyroidism was told apart from ophthalmopathy by a model built on 13 V-J features.

V lost 3 bases to trimming and J lost 6 bases, with 18 bases between them. Germline CDR1 and CDR2: LNHDA and SQIVND (reference sequence). The CDR3 has 15 amino acids. RNA transcripts served as the template for amplifying TCR beta CDR3 regions. Initially, a first-round RT-PCR of the TCR CDR3 employed the HTBI primer set. From the multiplex PCR reads, TCRdb called clonotypes with MiXCR, one entry per CDR3 protein. The repertoire consists of 300,000 to 450,000 distinct CDR3 sequences, with 14% occurring once and the leading ten covering 9.5% to 11%. The specimen was blood. The sequence was collected from a woman in her fifties or sixties with Graves' hyperthyroidism. The chain recombines TRBV19 with TRBJ2-7; possible D gene TRBD2, 7 bases. CDR3 coding DNA: TGTGCCAGTAGTATGTCGGGGGGCGTCGTCTCCGAGCAGTACTTC. This gives the protein CASSMSGGVVSEQYF. Looking up the rest from reference TRBV19 and TRBJ2-7 gives the full variable domain: DGGITQSPKYLFRKEGQNVTLSCEQNLNHDAMYWYRQDPGQGLRLIYYSQIVNDFQKGDIAEGYSVSREKKESFPLTVTSAQKNPTAFYLCASSMSGGVVSEQYFGPGTRLTVT.